These 20 T cell receptor beta chains originate from one sample sequenced in a study of blood T cell repertoires in COVID-19. Repertoires were generated with immunoSEQ multiplex PCR, while TCRdb's copy carries only in-frame clones and drops some. The data contain approximately 270,000 clones, just under 85% of them seen just once; the ten biggest clones take up about 8.1%. Sequenced input: peripheral blood. Source of these receptors: an elderly man with acute or convalescent COVID-19.

CDR3 DNA: TGTGCCAGCAGTCCCGACAGGGGGGACCTTCAGCCCCAGCATTTT. It codes for CASSPDRGDLQPQHF. The chain is built from TRBV2 and TRBJ1-5; TRBD1 agrees at 9 bases. V dropped 5 bases and J dropped 6; count of bases not matched to a gene: 8. Germline V lookup: CDR1 SNHLY, CDR2 FYNNEI. The CDR3 is 15 residues long. The complete variable domain, with remaining parts taken from reference TRBV2 and TRBJ1-5, reads EPEVTQTPSHQVTQMGQEVILRCVPISNHLYFYWYRQILGQKVEFLVSFYNNEISEKSEIFDDQFSVERPDGSNFTLKIRSTKLEDSAMYFCASSPDRGDLQPQHFGDGTRLSIL.

V usage is TRBV7-9 and J usage is TRBJ2-7; 8 nucleotides align to TRBD2. Germline V gene sequence: CDR1 SEHNR, CDR2 FQNEAQ (reference sequence). V was pared by 6 bases and J by 2 bases, with 3 bases of the junction left unmatched. The CDR3 runs 13 residues. The DNA for the CDR3 is TGTGCCAGCAGGATTAGCGGGGCCTACGAGCAGTACTTC. The encoded protein is CASRISGAYEQYF.

The genes are TRBV29-1 and TRBJ2-7; 10 bases are a match to TRBD2. The ends lost 1 base at V and 2 bases at J; junction bases unmatched: 5. There are 15 residues in the CDR3. The germline V gene has CDR1 SQVTM and CDR2 ANQGSEA. The CDR3 region is CSVEGGLARPYEQYF. Here the CDR3 DNA reads TGCAGCGTTGAAGGGGGACTAGCGCGTCCCTACGAGCAGTACTTC.

The V call is TRBV6-5, the J call TRBJ2-7, with TRBD1 identical over 9 bases. Germline V gene lookup returns CDR1 MNHEY and CDR2 SVGAGI. V was clipped by 6 bases and J by 3 bases; unmatched bases: 3. The CDR3 sequence is 13 residues long. The CDR3 is CASSKTGGYEQYF. For the CDR3, the DNA is TGTGCCAGCAGCAAGACAGGGGGCTACGAGCAGTACTTC.

This clone was counted once. V usage is TRBV7-8 and J usage is TRBJ1-3; TRBD1 is a possible D gene (6 bases). The CDR3 spans 16 residues. Per germline, CDR1 SGHVS and CDR2 FQNEAQ. With 5 bases removed from V and 4 bases from J, the gap between germline ends came to 18 bases. CDR3 protein: CASSLLNRALGNTIYF. The CDR3 coding sequence is TGTGCCAGCAGCCTTTTAAACAGGGCACTCGGAAACACCATATATTTT.

With respect to this clone: Germline and junction disagree at one end, which may indicate a read error. The chain is built from TRBV12-3 or TRBV12-4 and TRBJ1-1; D is perhaps TRBD1 (5 bases). This CDR3 spans 12 amino acids. CDR3 amino acids: CASSSRPRSGTF. CDR3 DNA: TGTGCCAGCAGCAGTAGACCCCGCTCCGGGACTTTT.

This clone has more than one count but fewer than ten. This chain connects TRBV7-8 to TRBJ1-2; 8 bases match TRBD1. Losses at the gene ends were 5 bases for V and 0 bases for J; bases not matched to a gene: 8. Germline assignment: CDR1 SGHVS and CDR2 FQNEAQ. CDR3 length equals 16 residues. DNA for the CDR3: TGTGCCAGCAGCCCCCGGACAGGGCCAGCTAACTATGGCTACACCTTC. It translates to CASSPRTGPANYGYTF.

This rearrangement joins TRBV29-1 to TRBJ2-3, with 7 bases matching TRBD1. J gave up 2 bases and V 5 bases, and 10 bases lay outside the gene matches. CDR3 length: 15 residues. CDR1 SQVTM and CDR2 ANQGSEA come from the germline V gene. In DNA, the CDR3 is TGCAGCGTTAGGCCAGGGGGAAGCTACACAGATACGCAGTATTTT. Protein product: CSVRPGGSYTDTQYF.

The rearrangement uses TRBV2 and TRBJ2-3; TRBD2 aligns across 10 bases. With V trimmed by 6 bases and J by 2 bases, 8 bases remained unmatched. CDR1 is SNHLY and CDR2 is FYNNEI in the germline V gene. The CDR3 is 16 residues long. This CDR3 reads CASRQQTSGFTDTQYF. In DNA form, the CDR3 reads TGTGCCAGCAGACAGCAGACTAGCGGGTTCACAGATACGCAGTATTTT.

The chain has TRBV12-5 and TRBJ1-5; 10 bases agree with TRBD1. Looked up from germline, CDR1 is LGHNT and CDR2 is FRNRAP. The CDR3 runs to 16 residues. J gave up 2 bases and V 1 base, and 2 bases lay outside the gene matches. The CDR3 sequence: CASGLGGTGGNQPQHF. CDR3 sequence (DNA): TGTGCTAGTGGTTTGGGAGGGACAGGGGGCAATCAGCCCCAGCATTTT.

The chain couples TRBV6-1 to TRBJ2-5, with TRBD2 matching over 11 bases. J gave up 3 bases and V 2 bases, and 8 bases lay outside the gene matches. The CDR3 runs 17 residues. Germline V lookup: CDR1 MNHNS, CDR2 SASEGT. For the CDR3, the DNA is TGTGCCAGCAGTGAACGCAGACTAGCGGGAATAAAAGAGACCCAGTACTTC. It encodes CASSERRLAGIKETQYF.

This clone was found once. This sequence joins TRBV6-5 and TRBJ2-2, with a weak D call TRBD2 (6 bases). V was trimmed by 0 bases and J by 0 bases, leaving 8 bases between them. CDR1 is MNHEY, CDR2 SVGAGI, per germline. The CDR3 has 16 amino acids. The CDR3 bases are TGTGCCAGCAGTTACTCGTGGGGGGCGAACACCGGGGAGCTGTTTTTT. Amino acid sequence: CASSYSWGANTGELFF.

V and J are TRBV11-2 and TRBJ1-2; D is unresolved. The CDR3 has 15 amino acids. V lost 1 base to trimming and J lost 8 bases, with 17 bases between them. Germline V gene lookup returns CDR1 SGHAT and CDR2 FQNNGV. CDR3: CASSLGSPPARGYTF. In DNA, the CDR3 is TGTGCCAGCAGCTTAGGGTCCCCACCGGCCAGGGGCTACACCTTC.

This chain uses TRBV11-2 with TRBJ2-4; TRBD2 matches 12 bases. There are 16 residues in the CDR3. Germline V gene data show CDR1 as SGHAT and CDR2 as FQNNGV. The junction had 7 bases not matched to a gene; V was cut back by 4 bases and J by 6 bases. DNA of the CDR3: TGTGCCAGCAGCTCCCGGACTAGCGGGGCGATAAACATTCAGTACTTC. Encoded protein: CASSSRTSGAINIQYF. The variable domain in full, completed from reference TRBV11-2 and TRBJ2-4, reads EAGVAQSPRYKIIEKRQSVAFWCNPISGHATLYWYQQILGQGPKLLIQFQNNGVVDDSQLPKDRFSAERLKGVDSTLKIQPAKLEDSAVYLCASSSRTSGAINIQYFGAGTRLSVL.

The V call is TRBV10-1, the J call TRBJ1-5, with TRBD1 matching over 9 bases. Looked up from germline, CDR1 is WNHNN and CDR2 is SYGVQD (reference sequence). The CDR3 covers 15 residues. Trimming cost V 2 bases and J 5 bases; bases outside gene matches: 4. CDR3 bases: TGCGCCAGCAGTGAGACAGGGGGCCAACATCAGCCCCAGCATTTT. Translated, it gives CASSETGGQHQPQHF.

The chain joins TRBV11-2 to TRBJ2-7; 7 bases align to TRBD1. Germline-derived CDR1 and CDR2 are SGHAT and FQNNGV. This CDR3 has 16 residues. After removal of 5 bases from V and 2 bases from J, the junction contained 12 bases not matched to a gene. CDR3 nucleotides: TGTGCCAGCAGCCTACTCAGTAACAGGGGAACCTACGAGCAGTACTTC. It is translated as CASSLLSNRGTYEQYF.

This sequence joins TRBV3-1 (or the pseudogene TRBV3-2) and TRBJ1-2; D is uncertain. Trimming took 2 bases from V and 0 from J, leaving 7 bases between them. In germline, CDR1 is LGHDT, CDR2 YNNKEL (reference sequence). The CDR3 length is 14 residues. This CDR3 reads CASSQWGANYGYTF. CDR3 in DNA: TGTGCCAGCAGCCAATGGGGAGCTAACTATGGCTACACCTTC.

The chain is built from TRBV27 and TRBJ2-7; the D gene is possibly TRBD2 (6 bases). V lost 5 bases and J 3 bases, leaving 20 bases between the germline ends. The CDR3 runs 16 residues. Germline V gene sequence: CDR1 MNHEY, CDR2 SMNVEV (reference sequence). Here the CDR3 DNA reads TGTGCCAGCAGTCCCCGGGTTCTAGCGAGCGGCTACGAGCAGTACTTC. Amino acids: CASSPRVLASGYEQYF.

The chain is built from TRBV5-4 and TRBJ2-2, with D tentatively TRBD2 (5 bases). From germline, CDR1 is SGHNT and CDR2 YYREEE (reference sequence). The CDR3 consists of 16 residues. V lost 2 bases, J lost 0 bases, and 11 bases lay in between. CDR3 in DNA: TGTGCCAGCAGCTTTAAGCGGATTGCGAACACCGGGGAGCTGTTTTTT. This translates into CASSFKRIANTGELFF.

The chain carries TRBV7-9 and TRBJ2-3; TRBD2 aligns across 15 bases. CDR3 size: 19 residues. The junction had 13 bases not matched to a gene; V was cut back by 5 bases and J by 4 bases. In germline, CDR1 is SEHNR, CDR2 FQNEAQ (reference sequence). The CDR3 reads CASSVEKGLAGGDADTQYF. DNA for the CDR3: TGTGCCAGCAGCGTCGAAAAGGGACTAGCGGGAGGTGACGCAGATACGCAGTATTTT.